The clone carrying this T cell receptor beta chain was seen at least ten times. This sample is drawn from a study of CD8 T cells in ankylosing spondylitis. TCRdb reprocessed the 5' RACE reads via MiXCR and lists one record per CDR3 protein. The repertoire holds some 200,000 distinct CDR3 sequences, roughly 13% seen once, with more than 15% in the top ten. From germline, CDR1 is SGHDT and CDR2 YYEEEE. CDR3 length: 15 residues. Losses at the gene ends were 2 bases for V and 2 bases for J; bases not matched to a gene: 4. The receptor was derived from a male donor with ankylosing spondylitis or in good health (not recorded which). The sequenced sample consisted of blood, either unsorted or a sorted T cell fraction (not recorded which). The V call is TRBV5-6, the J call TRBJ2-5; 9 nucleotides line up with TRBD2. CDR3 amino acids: CASSLALAGQETQYF. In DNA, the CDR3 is TGTGCCAGCAGCTTAGCTCTAGCGGGGCAAGAGACCCAGTACTTC.